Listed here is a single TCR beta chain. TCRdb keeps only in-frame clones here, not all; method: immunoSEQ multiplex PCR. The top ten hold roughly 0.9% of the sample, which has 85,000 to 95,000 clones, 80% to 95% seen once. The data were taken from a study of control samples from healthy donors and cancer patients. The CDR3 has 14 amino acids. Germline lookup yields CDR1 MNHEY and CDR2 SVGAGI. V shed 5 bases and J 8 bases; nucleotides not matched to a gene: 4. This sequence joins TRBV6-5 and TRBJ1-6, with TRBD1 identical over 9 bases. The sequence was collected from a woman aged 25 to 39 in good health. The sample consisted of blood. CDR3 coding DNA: TGTGCCAGCAGTCCGGGACAGGGTTATTCACCCCTCCACTTT. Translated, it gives CASSPGQGYSPLHF.